This T cell receptor beta chain was documented in a study of T cell repertoires and Cas9 in healthy adults. The CDR3 is made up of 13 amino acids. Germline CDR1 is KGHSH and CDR2 is LQKENI. Method: immunoSEQ multiplex PCR; TCRdb's copy keeps in-frame clones and lacks some. The data hold fewer than 15,000 clones, with around 86% observed a single time. The J gene is TRBJ2-5, the V gene TRBV18; tentative D call: TRBD1 (6 bases). The tail of the sequence fits TRBJ2-7 better, so the J call may be wrong. The sample was Tregs (CD4+, CD25+, CD127-, CD137-, CD154-) from PBMCs; culture status not recorded. This receptor was identified in a human donor in good health. For the CDR3, the DNA is TGTGCCAGCTCACTTGGACAGATCTACGAGCAGTACTTC. This sequence encodes CASSLGQIYEQYF.